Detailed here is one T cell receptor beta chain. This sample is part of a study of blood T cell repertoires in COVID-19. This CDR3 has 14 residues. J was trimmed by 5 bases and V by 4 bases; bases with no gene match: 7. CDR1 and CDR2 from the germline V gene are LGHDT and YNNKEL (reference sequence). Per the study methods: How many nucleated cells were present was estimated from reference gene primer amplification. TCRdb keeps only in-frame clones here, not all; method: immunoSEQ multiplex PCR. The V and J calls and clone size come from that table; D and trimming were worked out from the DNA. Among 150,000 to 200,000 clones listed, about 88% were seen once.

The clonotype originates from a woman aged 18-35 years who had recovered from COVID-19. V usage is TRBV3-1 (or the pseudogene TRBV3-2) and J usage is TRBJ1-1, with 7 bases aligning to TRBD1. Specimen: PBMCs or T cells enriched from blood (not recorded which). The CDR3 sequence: CASSPRRGVTEAFF. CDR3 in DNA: TGTGCCAGCAGCCCCCGCAGGGGGGTTACTGAAGCTTTCTTT.